The clone carrying this TCR beta chain came up many times. Antigen unknown. This sample was taken from a study of response to subunit inactivated influenza vaccine. Study observations and caveats: Authors suggested each seasonal influenza vaccination recruits few new T cells.

Trimming cost V 1 base and J 1 base; bases outside gene matches: 9. The CDR3 has 17 residues. Per the germline V gene, CDR1 is SEHNR and CDR2 is FQNEAQ (reference sequence). MiXCR, run by TCRdb on the RT-PCR reads, gives a single entry per CDR3 protein. The sample holds 750,000 to 850,000 distinct CDR3 sequences, approximately 18% seen once. The sample consisted of PBMCs from blood, taken 4 to 6 days after vaccination. This clonotype was sampled from a man aged 45-60 years who received an inactivated influenza vaccine. J is TRBJ2-7 and V is TRBV7-9; 8 bases align to TRBD1. For the CDR3, the DNA is TGTGCCAGCAGCTTAGGAGGTGTCAGGGGGCTTTCCTACGAGCAGTACTTC. It specifies CASSLGGVRGLSYEQYF.